The 14 T cell receptor beta chains listed next were all sequenced from one sample in a study of post-analysis software for immune sequencing data. Overall study results and limits: Among about 5 TRBV segments more frequent in patients than controls were TRBV5-6, TRBV5-1 and TRBV20-1.

The TCR beta cDNA libraries carried unique molecular identifiers. TCRdb reprocessed the PCR reads with MiXCR, giving one entry per CDR3 protein. The table lists about 820,000 distinct CDR3 sequences, about 57% of them singletons. No cognate antigen is known for these TCRs. The material sequenced was blood. The receptors were sampled from a girl aged 5-17 years with multiple sclerosis.

The chain links TRBV27 to TRBJ2-7; D is ambiguous. V lost 4 bases to trimming and J lost 4 bases, with 11 bases between them. Germline V lookup: CDR1 MNHEY, CDR2 SMNVEV (reference sequence). There are 13 residues in the CDR3. The CDR3 nucleotides read TGTGCCAGCAGTTCCCATTGGTCATACGAGCAGTACTTC. Protein product: CASSSHWSYEQYF.

V usage is TRBV6-5 and J usage is TRBJ2-4; possibly TRBD2 for D (5 bases). The better agreement between TRBJ2-7 and the DNA end casts doubt on the J call. CDR3 size: 13 residues. From germline, CDR1 is MNHEY and CDR2 SVGAGI. In nucleotides, the CDR3 is TGTGCCAGCAGCCGAGGGCCCGCAGGCGAGCAGTACTTC. Translation: CASSRGPAGEQYF.

The chain combines TRBV29-1 with TRBJ1-2; D perhaps matches TRBD1 (5 bases). The CDR3 has 12 residues. The germline V gene encodes CDR1 SQVTM and CDR2 ANQGSEA. V lost 6 bases and J lost 7, with 15 bases in between. CDR3 residues: CSVERGIGGYTF. The CDR3 nucleotides read TGCAGCGTCGAAAGGGGAATTGGTGGCTACACCTTC.

Worth noting for this clonotype: Because the CDR3 is missing its conserved closing phenylalanine or tryptophan, this is likely a read error. This chain joins TRBV20-1 and TRBJ1-1; D perhaps matches TRBD1 (6 bases). CDR1 is DFQATT and CDR2 is SNEGSKA in the germline V gene (reference sequence). V lost 6 bases and J lost 5, with 19 bases in between. The CDR3 is made up of 14 amino acids. The CDR3 DNA is TGCAGTGCAAGAAGTCCGGGGGCGTATACTGAAGCTTTCTGT. Protein product: CSARSPGAYTEAFC.

This clonotype was seen only a few times. The genes are TRBV29-1 and TRBJ2-5; tentative D call: TRBD2 (6 bases). CDR1 and CDR2 (germline): SQVTM, ANQGSEA. The CDR3 is made up of 11 amino acids. Trimming cost V 5 bases and J 11 bases, with 15 bases left between them. DNA for the CDR3: TGCAGCGTTCGCGGGGCCAATGAGCAGTACTTC. As protein: CSVRGANEQYF.

The V gene is TRBV6-5, the J gene TRBJ2-7; 12 bases fit TRBD2. J was trimmed by 0 bases and V by 5 bases; bases with no gene match: 5. The germline gives CDR1 MNHEY, CDR2 SVGAGI. The CDR3 spans 16 residues. CDR3 in amino acids: CASSRLAGVSSYEQYF. CDR3 nucleotide sequence: TGTGCCAGCAGTCGACTAGCGGGGGTGAGCTCCTACGAGCAGTACTTC.

This clonotype turned up a few times. The chain links TRBV20-1 to TRBJ2-1, with 14 bases fitting TRBD2. J was trimmed by 2 bases and V by 6 bases; bases with no gene match: 18. This CDR3 is 20 amino acids long. Germline V gene data show CDR1 as DFQATT and CDR2 as SNEGSKA (reference sequence). The DNA of the CDR3 is TGCAGTGCCAAGCGGTCAAAAGGGACTAGCGGGAGTGGGGCCTACAATGAGCAGTTCTTC. Its translation is CSAKRSKGTSGSGAYNEQFF.

This chain joins TRBV5-1 and TRBJ2-5, with 7 nucleotides matching TRBD2. The CDR3 length is 15 residues. Per the germline V gene, CDR1 is SGHRS and CDR2 is YFSETQ. Unmatched junction bases numbered 6, after V lost 0 bases and J lost 4 bases. The CDR3 spells CASSLGASGLETQYF. CDR3 DNA: TGCGCCAGCAGCTTGGGGGCTAGCGGTCTAGAGACCCAGTACTTC.

The chain carries TRBV3-1 and TRBJ2-1, with D possibly matching TRBD1 (5 bases). Trimming cost V 5 bases and J 4 bases, with 12 bases left between them. The CDR3 length is 14 residues. CDR1 and CDR2 (germline): LGHDT, YNNKEL (reference sequence). Here the CDR3 DNA reads TGTGCCAGCAGCTGGGGCAGTATTTACAATGAGCAGTTCTTC. This sequence encodes CASSWGSIYNEQFF.

This chain uses TRBV9 with TRBJ1-5; no firm D call. The CDR3 sequence is 13 residues long. Germline CDR1 and CDR2: SGDLS and YYNGEE. Trimming took off 3 bases at V and 4 bases at J, with 8 bases between the two ends. CDR3 residues: CASSAVGNQPQHF. CDR3 DNA: TGTGCCAGCAGCGCAGTCGGGAATCAGCCCCAGCATTTT.

V gene TRBV3-1 combines with J gene TRBJ2-7, with TRBD2 matching over 10 bases. The CDR3 loop spans 14 amino acids. Germline values: CDR1 LGHDT, CDR2 YNNKEL (reference sequence). With 3 bases clipped from V and 3 bases from J, the junction kept 2 bases outside the gene matches. Here the CDR3 DNA reads TGTGCCAGCAGCCAGTTAGCGGGGGGCTACGAGCAGTACTTC. It translates to CASSQLAGGYEQYF.

This clonotype came up a few times. The chain is built from TRBV6-5 and TRBJ2-3; 7 positions match TRBD2. In germline, CDR1 is MNHEY, CDR2 SVGAGI. Trimming took 1 base from V and 6 from J; bases not matched to a gene: 10. This CDR3 has 16 amino acids. The CDR3 spells CASSYFRLAAPDTQYF. The CDR3 DNA reads TGTGCCAGCAGTTACTTCAGGCTAGCGGCCCCGGATACGCAGTATTTT.

This clonotype turned up a few times. The CDR3 DNA reads as TGCAGTGCTACGCCGTGGGGATACGAGCAGTACTTC. It codes for CSATPWGYEQYF. This chain joins TRBV20-1 and TRBJ2-7; D is ambiguous. The CDR3 covers 12 residues. Between the trimmed V and J ends, which lost 4 bases and 4 bases, there was a span of 11 bases. CDR1 and CDR2 (germline): DFQATT, SNEGSKA (reference sequence).

The chain is built from TRBV7-8 and TRBJ2-6; no firm D call. This CDR3 has 17 residues. CDR1 and CDR2 (germline): SGHVS, FQNEAQ. V lost 3 bases, J lost 0 bases, and 12 bases lay in between. The CDR3 protein is CASSFSDGISGANVLTF. The CDR3 DNA sequence: TGTGCCAGCAGCTTTTCGGACGGAATCTCTGGGGCCAACGTCCTGACTTTC. Based on the CDR3 plus reference TRBV7-8 and TRBJ2-6, the full variable domain is GAGVSQSPRYKVAKRGQDVALRCDPISGHVSLFWYQQALGQGPEFLTYFQNEAQLDKSGLPSDRFFAERPEGSVSTLKIQRTQQEDSAVYLCASSFSDGISGANVLTFGAGSRLTVL.